This T cell receptor beta chain was identified in a study of T cell repertoires in cytomegalovirus infection. Study-level background: It was the public TCR beta signatures that indicated both CMV infection and matching HLA type. Study-level points and caveats: HLA-C-restricted CMV-specific TCR beta clonotypes prevailed in the ex vivo response. Carriers of CMV and the relevant HLA type were discriminated by public TCR beta frequency.

TCRdb reprocessed the reads via MiXCR and lists one record per CDR3 protein. The profile covers around 430,000 distinct CDR3 sequences, with roughly 43% appearing a single time and 43% taken by the ten largest. Remarks on this clonotype: Its antigen is unknown.

The CDR3 length is 14 residues. CDR1 and CDR2 (germline): LNHDA, SQIVND (reference sequence). Trimming shortened V by 7 bases and J by 1 base, and 13 bases separated the two germline ends. The chain combines TRBV19 with TRBJ1-1; D is unclear. Sequences were derived from cultured PBMCs, sampled from culture after CMV antigen stimulation. The clonotype was recovered from a human donor in good health (CMV status not recorded). Some clones in this sample may be carry-over from other donors' samples. CDR3 DNA sequence: TGTGCCAGTATAAGAGCGAGCGGGAACACTGAAGCTTTCTTT. It codes for CASIRASGNTEAFF.